The clone carrying this T cell receptor (beta chain) was detected many times. What it binds is unknown. The V gene lost 2 bases and the J gene lost 5 bases, with 12 bases spanning the gap. The CDR3 is 14 amino acids. In germline, CDR1 is MNHEY, CDR2 SMNVEV (reference sequence). This entry is derived from a study of T cells in Graves' hyperthyroidism and ophthalmopathy. Study conclusions and caveats: Ophthalmopathy and stable hyperthyroidism were separated by a 13 V-J model. The model made its ophthalmopathy prediction, and onset followed a median around 6.5 months later.

The study defined stable Graves' hyperthyroidism as no ophthalmopathy progression within 18 months. Diagnoses were established using clinical symptoms, serum thyroxine and TRAb, thyroid ultrasound and orbital computed tomography. The source material, RNA transcripts, was used to amplify TCR beta CDR3 regions. Researchers ran a first-round RT-PCR on the TCR CDR3 using the HTBI primer set. TCRdb redid the calling of the multiplex PCR reads with MiXCR, one entry per CDR3 protein. The sample includes a few hundred thousand distinct CDR3 sequences, around 15% of them seen just once. The chain uses TRBV27 and TRBJ1-2, with unresolved D. This clonotype originated in a woman in her late teens or twenties with Graves' hyperthyroidism. The sequenced sample consisted of blood. The DNA of the CDR3 is TGTGCCAGCAGTTTAGAGGGAGCTGGGTATGGCTACACCTTC. This encodes CASSLEGAGYGYTF.